The entry below gives a single T cell receptor beta chain sequence along with its context. Its antigen is not known. Attached unique molecular identifiers marked individual cDNA molecules. TCRdb reprocessed the 5' RACE reads with MiXCR, giving one entry per CDR3 protein. The repertoire consists of around 70,000 distinct CDR3 sequences, with 10% to 15% occurring once and the leading ten covering about 3.9%. This sample is drawn from a study of early T cells in non-severe SARS-CoV-2 infection. Study overall: Unsorted whole-blood RNA was sequenced in bulk, leaving chains unpaired. Study-level points and caveats: Matching against VDJdb likely underestimated virus-specific expansions, favoring anti-spike CD8.

Looked up from germline, CDR1 is SGHTA and CDR2 is FQGNSA. The V segment lost 6 bases and the J segment 15 bases; nucleotides outside the gene matches: 8. This CDR3 has 11 amino acids. Sequenced: whole blood. This TCR came from an adult who was a healthcare worker with PCR-confirmed SARS-CoV-2 infection or an uninfected control (not recorded which). The chain joins TRBV7-2 to TRBJ2-1, with 7 bases identical to TRBD1. The chain's CDR3 is CASRGQLSPFF. CDR3 coding DNA: TGTGCCAGCAGGGGACAGCTTTCGCCGTTCTTC.